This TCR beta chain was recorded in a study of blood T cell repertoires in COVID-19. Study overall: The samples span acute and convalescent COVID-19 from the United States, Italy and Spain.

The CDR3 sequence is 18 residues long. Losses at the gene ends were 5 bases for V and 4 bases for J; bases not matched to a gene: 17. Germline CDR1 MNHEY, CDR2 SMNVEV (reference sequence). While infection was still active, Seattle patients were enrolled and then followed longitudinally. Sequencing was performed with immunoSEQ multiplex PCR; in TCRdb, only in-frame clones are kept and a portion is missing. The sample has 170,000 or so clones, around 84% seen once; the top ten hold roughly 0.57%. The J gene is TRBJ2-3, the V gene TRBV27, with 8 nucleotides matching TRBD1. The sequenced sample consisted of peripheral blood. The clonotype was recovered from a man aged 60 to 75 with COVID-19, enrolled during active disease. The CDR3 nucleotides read TGTGCCAGCAGTGCCGGGGCAGGGGGCGCCGGTTGGGCAGATACGCAGTATTTT. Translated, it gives CASSAGAGGAGWADTQYF.